The sequence of this T cell receptor beta chain was determined in a study of T-cell reconstitution after alpha-beta-depleted transplantation in children. This clonotype was observed a handful of times. Antigen specificity is unknown. Preparation of the TCRbeta library used unique molecular identifiers. MiXCR, applied by TCRdb to the PCR reads, yields one record per CDR3 protein. The data contain about 640,000 distinct CDR3 sequences, 10% to 15% of them singletons. Study-wide findings and caveats: Most T-cell counts and diversity one year after the transplant came from T cells that were newly produced. Several hundred expanded graft clones reportedly supplied alpha-beta T cells about two months after transplant. TCRbeta diversity was high at day 60 in some patients (a result of surviving recipient T cells and thymic progenitors).

The CDR3 sequence is 16 residues long. From germline, CDR1 is DFQATT and CDR2 SNEGSKA (reference sequence). Losses at the gene ends were 5 bases for V and 2 bases for J; bases not matched to a gene: 9. This specimen was PBMCs, mostly from graft donor cells, taken 360 days after TCRalphabeta/CD19-depleted stem cell transplant. This clonotype was sampled from a male patient between 5 and 17 years old who had a stem cell transplant for acute myeloid leukemia, so the T cells may come from the graft donor. This chain uses TRBV20-1 with TRBJ2-3; 11 nucleotides align to TRBD2. DNA of the CDR3: TGCAGTGCTGAATTAGCGGGAGGGCTCTACACAGATACGCAGTATTTT. The encoded protein is CSAELAGGLYTDTQYF.